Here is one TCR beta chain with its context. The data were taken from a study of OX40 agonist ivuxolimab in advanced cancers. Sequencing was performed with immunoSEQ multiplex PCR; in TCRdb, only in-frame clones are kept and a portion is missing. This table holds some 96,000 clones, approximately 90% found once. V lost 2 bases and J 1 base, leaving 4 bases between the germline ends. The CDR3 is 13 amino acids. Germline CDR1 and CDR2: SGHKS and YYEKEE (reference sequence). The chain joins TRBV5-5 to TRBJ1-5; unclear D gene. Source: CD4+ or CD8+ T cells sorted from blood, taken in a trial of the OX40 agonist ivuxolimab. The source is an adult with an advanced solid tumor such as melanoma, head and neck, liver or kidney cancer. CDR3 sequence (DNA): TGTGCCAGCAGCTTTTTCAGCAATCAGCCCCAGCATTTT. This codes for CASSFFSNQPQHF. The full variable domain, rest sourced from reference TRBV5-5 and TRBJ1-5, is DAGVTQSPTHLIKTRGQQVTLRCSPISGHKSVSWYQQVLGQGPQFIFQYYEKEERGRGNFPDRFSARQFPNYSSELNVNALLLGDSALYLCASSFFSNQPQHFGDGTRLSIL.